The 26 T cell receptor beta chains listed next were all sequenced from one sample in a study of memory CD4+ T cells and cytomegalovirus serostatus. Single viable CD3+CD4+CD8-CD45RO+ cells were sorted as the memory CD4+ T cells. Libraries were prepared by immunoSEQ multiplex PCR; TCRdb keeps only in-frame clonotypes and omits some of them. The sample lists about 61,000 clones, roughly four fifths seen once, with roughly 0.9% in the top ten. The sequencing input was memory CD4+ T cells from blood. Receptors originate from an adult in good health and CMV-seronegative.

The chain joins TRBV6-1 to TRBJ1-2; 10 nucleotides match TRBD1. The CDR3 contains 15 residues. CDR1 and CDR2 (germline): MNHNS, SASEGT. The trim removed 2 bases at V and 2 bases at J, leaving 2 bases unmatched. For the CDR3, the DNA is TGTGCCAGCAGTGAACGGGACAGGGGCAACTATGGCTACACCTTC. It specifies CASSERDRGNYGYTF.

V and J are TRBV18 and TRBJ1-1; tentative D call: TRBD1 (5 bases). Trimming stripped 6 bases from V and 4 bases from J, with 12 bases between. CDR1 is KGHSH, CDR2 LQKENI, per germline. This CDR3 region has 13 residues. For the CDR3, the DNA is TGTGCCAGCTCCCCCGAAAGGGGCACTGAAGCTTTCTTT. Protein sequence: CASSPERGTEAFF. Full variable domain (rest looked up from reference TRBV18 and TRBJ1-1): NAGVMQNPRHLVRRRGQEARLRCSPMKGHSHVYWYRQLPEEGLKFMVYLQKENIIDESGMPKERFSAEFPKEGPSILRIQQVVRGDSAAYFCASSPERGTEAFFGQGTRLTVV.

J is TRBJ1-5 and V is TRBV28; TRBD1 aligns across 7 bases. This CDR3 region has 14 residues. Unmatched junction bases numbered 7, after V lost 5 bases and J lost 6 bases. Germline V gives CDR1 MDHEN, CDR2 SYDVKM. Here the CDR3 DNA reads TGTGCCAGCAGTCCAAGGACAGGAAGTCAGCCCCAGCATTTT. Translated, it gives CASSPRTGSQPQHF.

Only one count was recorded for this clone. The chain uses TRBV4-1 and TRBJ2-7; D ambiguous. From germline, CDR1 is MGHRA and CDR2 YSYEKL. The CDR3 totals 17 residues. Trimming shortened V by 0 bases and J by 2 bases, and 17 bases separated the two germline ends. For the CDR3, the DNA is TGCGCCAGCAGCCAAGAATCCCCAAGGGCCACCCCCTACGAGCAGTACTTC. Amino acid sequence: CASSQESPRATPYEQYF.

This clone appeared a single time. The V call is TRBV5-1, the J call TRBJ2-1; 11 bases align to TRBD2. Germline V gene data show CDR1 as SGHRS and CDR2 as YFSETQ. J gave up 0 bases and V 5 bases, and 7 bases lay outside the gene matches. This CDR3 is built from 17 residues. CDR3 region: CASRTSGGPHSYNEQFF. The CDR3 DNA is TGCGCCAGCAGAACTAGCGGGGGCCCTCACTCCTACAATGAGCAGTTCTTC. Using reference TRBV5-1 and TRBJ2-1 for the parts outside the CDR3, the full variable domain is KAGVTQTPRYLIKTRGQQVTLSCSPISGHRSVSWYQQTPGQGLQFLFEYFSETQRNKGNFPGRFSGRQFSNSRSEMNVSTLELGDSALYLCASRTSGGPHSYNEQFFGPGTRLTVL.

The rearrangement links TRBV9 to TRBJ2-7, with D perhaps TRBD1 (5 bases). Trimming cost V 0 bases and J 4 bases, with 11 bases left between them. CDR1 and CDR2 from the germline V gene are SGDLS and YYNGEE. The CDR3 contains 14 residues. The CDR3 reads CASSVEGLGYEQYF. The CDR3, as DNA: TGTGCCAGCAGCGTAGAGGGGTTAGGGTACGAGCAGTACTTC.

This clone showed up just a few times. The J gene is TRBJ1-5, the V gene TRBV5-1; tentative D call: TRBD1 (6 bases). From germline, CDR1 is SGHRS and CDR2 YFSETQ. V was cut by 4 bases and J by 5 bases, with 16 bases left in between. CDR3 length equals 15 residues. The CDR3 sequence: CASSLDSGEHQPQHF. For the CDR3, the DNA is TGCGCCAGCAGCCTGGACAGCGGGGAACATCAGCCCCAGCATTTT.

The V call is TRBV5-1, the J call TRBJ2-3; TRBD2 agrees at 11 bases. Germline V lookup: CDR1 SGHRS, CDR2 YFSETQ. This CDR3 is 15 amino acids long. With V trimmed by 7 bases and J by 6 bases, 10 bases remained unmatched. The CDR3 sequence: CASSSGGRGPDTQYF. Written as DNA, the CDR3 is TGCGCCAGCTCTAGCGGGGGGCGTGGTCCCGATACGCAGTATTTT.

This chain uses TRBV2 with TRBJ1-5; TRBD1 matches at 10 bases. Looked up from germline, CDR1 is SNHLY and CDR2 is FYNNEI. J gave up 4 bases and V 6 bases, and 9 bases lay outside the gene matches. CDR3 length: 16 amino acids. CDR3 protein: CASRAGTGVPNQPQHF. DNA for the CDR3: TGTGCCAGCAGGGCCGGGACAGGGGTCCCAAATCAGCCCCAGCATTTT.

The chain uses TRBV28 and TRBJ1-1; D possibly corresponds to TRBD1 (6 bases). The germline V gene encodes CDR1 MDHEN and CDR2 SYDVKM. V lost 4 bases, J lost 7 bases, and 7 bases lay in between. The CDR3 contains 11 residues. CDR3 amino acids: CASSWGREAFF. CDR3 nucleotide sequence: TGTGCCAGCAGTTGGGGGCGTGAAGCTTTCTTT.

This chain joins TRBV20-1 and TRBJ1-4; TRBD1 matches at 7 bases. Per the germline V gene, CDR1 is DFQATT and CDR2 is SNEGSKA (reference sequence). The CDR3 is 11 amino acids. The CDR3: CRRGPGEKLFF. As DNA, the CDR3 is TGCAGAAGGGGGCCTGGTGAAAAACTGTTTTTT.

This clone has only a few counts. The rearrangement joins TRBV29-1 to TRBJ2-7; 10 nucleotides match TRBD1. There are 13 residues in the CDR3. V shed 4 bases and J 5 bases; nucleotides not matched to a gene: 5. Germline V gene data show CDR1 as SQVTM and CDR2 as ANQGSEA. CDR3: CSVGDRGFNEQYF. CDR3 sequence (DNA): TGCAGCGTTGGGGACAGGGGTTTCAACGAGCAGTACTTC.

This chain joins TRBV6-4 and TRBJ2-1; 9 bases align to TRBD2. CDR1 is MRHNA, CDR2 SNTAGT, per germline. The V gene end was trimmed by 5 bases and the J gene end by 6 bases; junction bases not matched to a gene: 8. The CDR3 is 15 residues long. DNA of the CDR3: TGTGCCAGCAGTCCGACCCTTAGCGGGGGCAATGAGCAGTTCTTC. Its translation: CASSPTLSGGNEQFF.

The chain links TRBV7-9 to TRBJ1-4, with 10 bases lining up with TRBD1. In germline, CDR1 is SEHNR, CDR2 FQNEAQ (reference sequence). J gave up 5 bases and V 5 bases, and 2 bases lay outside the gene matches. There are 14 residues in the CDR3. In DNA, the CDR3 is TGTGCCAGCAGCCGGGACAGGGGAAATGAAAAACTGTTTTTT. Translated: CASSRDRGNEKLFF.

The chain joins TRBV4-1 to TRBJ2-1; D remains ambiguous. The V end lost 3 bases, the J end lost 9 bases, and 27 bases lay between the germline ends. Germline CDR1 reads MGHRA; CDR2 reads YSYEKL. This CDR3 spans 18 amino acids. In DNA form, the CDR3 reads TGCGCCAGCAGCCATGGGTTTTTACAGCGAGTGGCTGTTGGTGAGCAGTTCTTC. Its translation is CASSHGFLQRVAVGEQFF.

The rearrangement links TRBV7-2 to TRBJ2-7; 9 nucleotides match TRBD1. V was pared by 5 bases and J by 5 bases, with 16 bases of the junction left unmatched. Germline CDR1 and CDR2: SGHTA and FQGNSA. The CDR3 contains 17 residues. CDR3 in amino acids: CASSRLGQGIGLDEQYF. The CDR3 nucleotides read TGTGCCAGCAGCCGCTTAGGACAGGGGATCGGGTTGGACGAGCAGTACTTC.

This clone was counted only a few times. The V gene is TRBV5-4, the J gene TRBJ2-5; 8 positions agree with TRBD1. The J segment lost 5 bases and the V segment lost 4 bases, leaving 10 bases of the junction unmatched. CDR1 and CDR2 from the germline V gene are SGHNT and YYREEE (reference sequence). The CDR3 loop spans 15 amino acids. The chain's CDR3 is CASSNGQGSWETQYF. CDR3 in DNA: TGTGCCAGCAGCAACGGACAGGGTTCGTGGGAGACCCAGTACTTC.

V and J are TRBV6-5 and TRBJ1-1; D is unresolved. V was shortened by 7 bases and J by 6 bases, with 18 bases between the two germline ends. CDR3 length: 14 amino acids. Per the germline V gene, CDR1 is MNHEY and CDR2 is SVGAGI. In nucleotides, the CDR3 is TGTGCCAGCAATGGGCGGGGTATCAATGCTGAAGCTTTCTTT. It specifies CASNGRGINAEAFF.

A word on this clone: A junction boundary mismatches the germline segment, possibly from a read error. This sequence joins TRBV4-2 and TRBJ2-3; D is unclear. This CDR3 comprises 15 residues. The germline V gene has CDR1 LGHNA and CDR2 YNFKEQ. The CDR3, as DNA: TGTGCCAGCAGTCAAGAGCCCCACAGCTCCCCTACGCAGTATTTT. As protein: CASSQEPHSSPTQYF.

The J gene is TRBJ1-1, the V gene TRBV25-1; D possibly corresponds to TRBD1 (5 bases). The CDR3 totals 15 residues. In germline, CDR1 is MGHDK, CDR2 SYGVNS. V lost 3 bases to trimming and J lost 1 base, with 12 bases between them. Here the CDR3 reads CASSDGAGRNTEAFF. The CDR3 bases are TGTGCCAGCAGTGACGGGGCAGGGAGGAACACTGAAGCTTTCTTT.

The V and J genes are TRBV28 and TRBJ2-3, with 7 nucleotides matching TRBD2. The ends lost 7 bases at V and 5 bases at J; junction bases unmatched: 12. Germline V gene lookup returns CDR1 MDHEN and CDR2 SYDVKM. The CDR3 totals 15 residues. The CDR3 loop is CASTPSGDRGDTQYF. In DNA form, the CDR3 reads TGTGCCAGCACCCCCAGCGGGGACCGGGGAGATACGCAGTATTTT.

The V and J genes are TRBV9 and TRBJ2-7; the match to TRBD2 covers 7 bases. Germline loops: CDR1 SGDLS, CDR2 YYNGEE. V dropped 2 bases and J dropped 1; count of bases not matched to a gene: 3. The CDR3 consists of 14 residues. The CDR3 region has the DNA TGTGCCAGCAGCGTGTCTAGCGGATCCTACGAGCAGTACTTC. Translation: CASSVSSGSYEQYF.

Here the CDR3 reads CASSPFYLEGTSTDTQYF. The CDR3 bases are TGTGCCAGCAGCCCCTTTTATCTGGAGGGTACTAGCACAGATACGCAGTATTTT. This chain links TRBV27 with TRBJ2-3; possible D gene TRBD2, 6 bases. The CDR3 loop spans 18 amino acids. CDR1 is MNHEY, CDR2 SMNVEV, per germline (reference sequence). Between the trimmed V and J ends, which lost 6 bases and 0 bases, there was a span of 22 bases.

J is TRBJ2-5 and V is TRBV5-1; TRBD1 matches 7 bases. The trim removed 0 bases at V and 2 bases at J, leaving 10 bases unmatched. Germline-derived CDR1 and CDR2 are SGHRS and YFSETQ. CDR3 length: 17 amino acids. Here the CDR3 reads CASSLARGQPMQETQYF. DNA of the CDR3: TGCGCCAGCAGCTTGGCCAGGGGACAGCCTATGCAAGAGACCCAGTACTTC.

The chain employs TRBV2 and TRBJ1-2; no reliable D call. V shed 6 bases and J shed 8 bases, with 13 bases lying between them. Germline CDR1 SNHLY, CDR2 FYNNEI. This CDR3 spans 12 amino acids. The CDR3 sequence: CASRLQGRGYTF. CDR3 nucleotide sequence: TGTGCCAGCAGACTTCAAGGGCGGGGCTACACCTTC.

The rearrangement links TRBV28 to TRBJ2-3, with 10 bases lining up with TRBD2. The CDR3 contains 15 residues. From germline, CDR1 is MDHEN and CDR2 SYDVKM. V lost 3 bases and J lost 2; bases outside the gene matches: 2. The CDR3 region is CASSFGTSDTDTQYF. The CDR3 DNA reads TGTGCCAGCAGTTTCGGGACTAGCGACACAGATACGCAGTATTTT. The full variable domain, completed using reference TRBV28 and TRBJ2-3, is DVKVTQSSRYLVKRTGEKVFLECVQDMDHENMFWYRQDPGLGLRLIYFSYDVKMKEKGDIPEGYSVSREKKERFSLILESASTNQTSMYLCASSFGTSDTDTQYFGPGTRLTVL.